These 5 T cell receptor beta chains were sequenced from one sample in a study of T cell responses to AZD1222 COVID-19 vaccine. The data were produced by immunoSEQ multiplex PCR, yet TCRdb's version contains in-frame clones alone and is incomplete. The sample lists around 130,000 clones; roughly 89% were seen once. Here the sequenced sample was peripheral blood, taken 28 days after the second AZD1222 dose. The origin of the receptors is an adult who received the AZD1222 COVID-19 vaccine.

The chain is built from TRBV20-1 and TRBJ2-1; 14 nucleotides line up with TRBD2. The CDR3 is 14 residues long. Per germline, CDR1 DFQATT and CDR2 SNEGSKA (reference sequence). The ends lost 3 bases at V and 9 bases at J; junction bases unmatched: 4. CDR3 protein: CSASTGTSGGEQFF. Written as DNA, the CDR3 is TGCAGTGCTAGTACCGGGACTAGCGGGGGTGAGCAGTTCTTC.

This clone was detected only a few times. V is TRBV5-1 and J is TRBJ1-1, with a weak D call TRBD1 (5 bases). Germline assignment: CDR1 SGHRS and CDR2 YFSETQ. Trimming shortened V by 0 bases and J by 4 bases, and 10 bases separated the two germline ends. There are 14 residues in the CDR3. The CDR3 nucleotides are TGCGCCAGCAGCTTGGACAGGTTTGGCACTGAAGCTTTCTTT. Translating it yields CASSLDRFGTEAFF.

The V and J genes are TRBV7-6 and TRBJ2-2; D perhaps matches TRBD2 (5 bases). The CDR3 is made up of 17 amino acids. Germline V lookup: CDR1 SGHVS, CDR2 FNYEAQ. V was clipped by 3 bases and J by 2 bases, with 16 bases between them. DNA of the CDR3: TGTGCCAGCAGCTTTGGCACAGTGAGGGAAAACACCGGGGAGCTGTTTTTT. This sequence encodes CASSFGTVRENTGELFF.

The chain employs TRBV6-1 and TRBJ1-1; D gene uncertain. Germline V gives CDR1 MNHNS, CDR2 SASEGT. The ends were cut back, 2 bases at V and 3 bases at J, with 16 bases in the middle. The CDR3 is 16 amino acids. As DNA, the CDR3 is TGTGCCAGCAGTGAATCGACGGGCCAGGCTCACACTGAAGCTTTCTTT. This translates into CASSESTGQAHTEAFF.

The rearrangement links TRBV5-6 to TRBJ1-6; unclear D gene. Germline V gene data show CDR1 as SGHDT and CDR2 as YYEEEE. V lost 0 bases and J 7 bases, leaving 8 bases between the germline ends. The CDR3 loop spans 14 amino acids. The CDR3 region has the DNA TGTGCCAGCAGCTTGGGGAAATGGAATTCACCCCTCCACTTT. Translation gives CASSLGKWNSPLHF.